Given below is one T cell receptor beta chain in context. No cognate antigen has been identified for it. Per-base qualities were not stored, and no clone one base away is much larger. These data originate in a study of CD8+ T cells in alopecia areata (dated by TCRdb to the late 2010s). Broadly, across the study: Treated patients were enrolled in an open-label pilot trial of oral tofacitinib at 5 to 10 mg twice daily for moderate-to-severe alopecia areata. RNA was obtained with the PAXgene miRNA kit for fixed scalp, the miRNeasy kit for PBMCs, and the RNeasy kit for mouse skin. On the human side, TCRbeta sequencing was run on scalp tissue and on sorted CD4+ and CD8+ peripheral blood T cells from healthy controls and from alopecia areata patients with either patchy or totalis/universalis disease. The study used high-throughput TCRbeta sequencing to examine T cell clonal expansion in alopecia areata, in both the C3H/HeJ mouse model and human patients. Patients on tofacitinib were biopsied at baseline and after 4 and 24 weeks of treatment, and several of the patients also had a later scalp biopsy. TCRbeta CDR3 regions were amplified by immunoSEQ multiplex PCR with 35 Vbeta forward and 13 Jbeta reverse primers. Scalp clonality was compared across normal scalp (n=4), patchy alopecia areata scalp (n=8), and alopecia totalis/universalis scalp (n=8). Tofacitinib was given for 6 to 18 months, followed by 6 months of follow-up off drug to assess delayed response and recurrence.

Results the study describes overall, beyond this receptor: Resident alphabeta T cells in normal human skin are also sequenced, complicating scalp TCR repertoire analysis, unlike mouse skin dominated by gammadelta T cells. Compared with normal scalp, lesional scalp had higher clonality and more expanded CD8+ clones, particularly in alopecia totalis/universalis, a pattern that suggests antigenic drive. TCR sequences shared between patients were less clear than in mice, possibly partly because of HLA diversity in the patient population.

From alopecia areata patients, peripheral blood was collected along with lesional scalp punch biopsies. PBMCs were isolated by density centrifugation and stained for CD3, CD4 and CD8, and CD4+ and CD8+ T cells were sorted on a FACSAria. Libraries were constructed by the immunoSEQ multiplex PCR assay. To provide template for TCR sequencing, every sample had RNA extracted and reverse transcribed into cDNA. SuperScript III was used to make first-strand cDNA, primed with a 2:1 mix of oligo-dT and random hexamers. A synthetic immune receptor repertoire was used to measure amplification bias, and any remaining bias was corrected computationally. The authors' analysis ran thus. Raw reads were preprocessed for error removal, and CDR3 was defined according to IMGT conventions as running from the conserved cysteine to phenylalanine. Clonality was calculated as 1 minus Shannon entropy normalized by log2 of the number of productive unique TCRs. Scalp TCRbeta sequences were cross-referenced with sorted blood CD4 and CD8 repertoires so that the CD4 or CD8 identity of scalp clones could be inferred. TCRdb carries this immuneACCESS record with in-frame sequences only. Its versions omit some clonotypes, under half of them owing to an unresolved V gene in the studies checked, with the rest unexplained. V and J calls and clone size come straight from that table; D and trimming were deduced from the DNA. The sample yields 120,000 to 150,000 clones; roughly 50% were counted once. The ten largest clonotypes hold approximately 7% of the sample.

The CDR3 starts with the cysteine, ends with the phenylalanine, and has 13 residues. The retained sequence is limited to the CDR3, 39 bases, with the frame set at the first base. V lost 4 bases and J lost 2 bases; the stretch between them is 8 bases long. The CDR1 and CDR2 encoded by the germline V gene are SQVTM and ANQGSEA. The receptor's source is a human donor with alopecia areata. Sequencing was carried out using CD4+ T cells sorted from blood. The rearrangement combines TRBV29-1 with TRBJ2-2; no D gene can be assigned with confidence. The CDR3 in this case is CSVVGHNTGELFF. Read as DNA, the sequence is TGCAGCGTTGTGGGTCACAACACCGGGGAGCTGTTTTTT.